The clone carrying this T cell receptor beta chain showed up just a few times. This specimen belongs to a study of shared clonotypes between healthy human individuals. Study as a whole: With ages of 18 to 49, the donors were two women and a few men.

The CDR3 loop spans 15 amino acids. The V gene lost 3 bases and the J gene lost 6 bases, with 19 bases spanning the gap. In germline, CDR1 is SGDLS, CDR2 YYNGEE. Authors' analysis steps: There were no quality scores in the junction-only immunoSEQ sequences, so filtering differed. Data came from immunoSEQ multiplex PCR; TCRdb stores just in-frame clones and leaves some out. V and J calls and clone size are those listed in that table; D and trimming were worked out from the DNA. Found here are fewer than 350,000 clones, around 86% of them singletons; the top ten hold roughly 17%. The rearrangement joins TRBV9 to TRBJ2-7; perhaps TRBD1 as D (6 bases). The clonotype originates from a man aged 18 to 29 in good health. Material: memory CD8+ T cells sorted from blood. Noted subset: CD45RO+ cells pooled with CCR7-negative TemRA cells. CDR3 sequence (DNA): TGTGCCAGCAGCGCTTCCCGGGACACTCCACTCGAGCAGTACTTC. The encoded protein is CASSASRDTPLEQYF.